The 22 T cell receptor beta chains given below trace back to one sample, sequenced in a study of blood T cell repertoires in COVID-19. The data were produced by immunoSEQ multiplex PCR, yet TCRdb's version contains in-frame clones alone and is incomplete. The sample holds hundreds of thousands of clones; 87% are singletons and the top ten take about 8.9%. The source material was PBMCs or T cells enriched from blood (not recorded which). Source of these receptors: a woman younger than 35 who had recovered from COVID-19.

V gene TRBV7-7 combines with J gene TRBJ2-2; TRBD2 is a possible D gene (6 bases). The V gene lost 11 bases and the J gene lost 0 bases, with 19 bases spanning the gap. CDR1 and CDR2 from the germline V gene are SSHAT and FNYEAQ (reference sequence). This CDR3 region has 16 residues. DNA for the CDR3: TGTGCCGGGGGTCCGGGAGTATCATCGAACACCGGGGAGCTGTTTTTT. As protein: CAGGPGVSSNTGELFF.

This clone was observed a single time. The chain recombines TRBV6-5 with TRBJ2-7, with D tentatively TRBD1 (5 bases). V was pared by 6 bases and J by 0 bases, with 9 bases between. The CDR3 is 13 residues long. Germline CDR1 reads MNHEY; CDR2 reads SVGAGI. The CDR3 coding sequence is TGTGCCAGCAGAAACAGGTTCTCCTACGAGCAGTACTTC. Encoded protein: CASRNRFSYEQYF.

The CDR3 loop is CASSETGGSATTQYF. As DNA, the CDR3 is TGTGCCAGCAGTGAAACTGGGGGGAGCGCGACGACGCAGTATTTT. The chain employs TRBV6-1 and TRBJ2-3; a possible D gene is TRBD2 (6 bases). The ends were cut back, 2 bases at V and 9 bases at J, with 18 bases in the middle. This CDR3 contains 15 residues. The germline V gene has CDR1 MNHNS and CDR2 SASEGT.

The chain couples TRBV27 to TRBJ1-1; D unclear. V was pared by 0 bases and J by 7 bases, with 9 bases between. The CDR3 sequence is 13 residues long. Germline V gene lookup returns CDR1 MNHEY and CDR2 SMNVEV (reference sequence). The CDR3 DNA reads TGTGCCAGCAGTTTATCTGAACAGATTGAAGCTTTCTTT. Its protein product is CASSLSEQIEAFF.

Here the CDR3 reads CASSLSSAGRQGEQYF. For the CDR3, the DNA is TGTGCCAGCAGCTTATCGTCAGCGGGAAGGCAGGGAGAGCAGTACTTC. The chain employs TRBV7-2 and TRBJ2-7; TRBD2 matches at 7 bases. V lost 2 bases to trimming and J lost 7 bases; unmatched junction nucleotides: 14. CDR1 and CDR2 (germline): SGHTA, FQGNSA. The length of the CDR3 is 16 residues.

The rearrangement uses TRBV7-2 and TRBJ2-1, with TRBD1 identical over 7 bases. With V trimmed by 4 bases and J by 9 bases, 3 bases remained unmatched. The CDR3 is made up of 12 amino acids. Germline V gives CDR1 SGHTA, CDR2 FQGNSA. The CDR3 DNA reads TGTGCCAGCAGCTCCTCAGGGGGTGAGCAGTTCTTC. Its protein product is CASSSSGGEQFF.

V usage is TRBV30 and J usage is TRBJ2-1; 11 bases align to TRBD2. There are 17 residues in the CDR3. Trimming at V came to 1 base and at J to 6 bases, leaving 11 bases not matched to a gene. Germline V CDR1 and CDR2: GTSNPN, SVGIG (reference sequence). CDR3 residues: CAWSGFRLAGGTNEQFF. DNA of the CDR3: TGTGCCTGGAGTGGTTTTCGGCTAGCGGGGGGAACCAATGAGCAGTTCTTC.

V gene TRBV2 combines with J gene TRBJ1-1; D possibly corresponds to TRBD1 (6 bases). V gave up 3 bases and J gave up 5 bases, with 19 bases separating them. This CDR3 region has 16 residues. From germline, CDR1 is SNHLY and CDR2 FYNNEI. The CDR3 reads CASSDYVQGWRTEAFF. The CDR3 coding sequence is TGTGCCAGCAGTGATTATGTACAGGGTTGGAGAACTGAAGCTTTCTTT.

This chain connects TRBV5-1 to TRBJ2-1; TRBD2 aligns across 10 bases. The CDR3 spans 16 residues. The germline V gene encodes CDR1 SGHRS and CDR2 YFSETQ. V was clipped by 9 bases and J by 4 bases; unmatched bases: 13. DNA of the CDR3: TGCGCCACGCAAGACGGATTAGCGGGGGGATACAATGAGCAGTTCTTC. It codes for CATQDGLAGGYNEQFF.

The rearrangement links TRBV7-8 to TRBJ2-7; TRBD2 agrees at 8 bases. The CDR3 has 16 amino acids. Germline CDR1 SGHVS, CDR2 FQNEAQ. V was clipped by 1 base and J by 0 bases; unmatched bases: 5. The CDR3 reads CASSLEAGASSYEQYF. CDR3 sequence (DNA): TGTGCCAGCAGCTTAGAAGCGGGAGCTAGCTCCTACGAGCAGTACTTC.

V and J are TRBV28 and TRBJ1-2, with TRBD1 as a possible D gene (5 bases). CDR3 length: 16 residues. The germline V gene encodes CDR1 MDHEN and CDR2 SYDVKM. V was shortened by 7 bases and J by 4 bases, with 22 bases between the two germline ends. In DNA, the CDR3 is TGTGCCAGCACCGTCGGGGGTTTGGAGGACGCCTATGGCTACACCTTC. Its protein is CASTVGGLEDAYGYTF.

This chain uses TRBV18 with TRBJ1-3, with 7 bases that match TRBD1. J was trimmed by 0 bases and V by 4 bases; bases with no gene match: 3. Looked up from germline, CDR1 is KGHSH and CDR2 is LQKENI. The CDR3 has 15 residues. The CDR3 DNA reads as TGTGCCAGCTCACAGGGACAGAACTCTGGAAACACCATATATTTT. Amino acid sequence: CASSQGQNSGNTIYF.

The chain links TRBV28 to TRBJ2-7, with unresolved D. The CDR3 extends over 15 amino acids. V gave up 8 bases and J gave up 0 bases, with 17 bases separating them. The germline CDR1 and CDR2 sequences are MDHEN and SYDVKM. CDR3 nucleotide sequence: TGTGCCAGCGGTGGTCAAAGCGATAGCTCCTACGAGCAGTACTTC. Amino acid sequence: CASGGQSDSSYEQYF.

The chain carries TRBV2 and TRBJ2-7, with D maybe TRBD1 (6 bases). From germline, CDR1 is SNHLY and CDR2 FYNNEI. This CDR3 spans 12 amino acids. The ends were cut back, 5 bases at V and 4 bases at J, with 9 bases in the middle. CDR3 amino acids: CASSRQVYEQYF. In DNA, the CDR3 is TGTGCCAGCAGTCGACAGGTTTACGAGCAGTACTTC.

The CDR3 nucleotides read TGTGCCTGGTCGGGAGGTTTCTACAATGAGCAGTTCTTC. The encoded protein is CAWSGGFYNEQFF. The V and J genes are TRBV30 and TRBJ2-1; 7 nucleotides match TRBD2. Germline V gives CDR1 GTSNPN, CDR2 SVGIG (reference sequence). The V gene end was trimmed by 5 bases and the J gene end by 3 bases; junction bases not matched to a gene: 4. The CDR3 has 13 amino acids.

The rearrangement links TRBV6-4 to TRBJ1-2; 10 nucleotides line up with TRBD1. V trimming: 2 bases; J trimming: 6 bases; junction bases outside the gene matches: 3. From germline, CDR1 is MRHNA and CDR2 SNTAGT. CDR3 length: 14 amino acids. CDR3 in DNA: TGTGCCAGCAGTGACCCCGGACAGGGGGATGGCTACACCTTC. Amino acids: CASSDPGQGDGYTF.

V usage is TRBV3-1 (or the pseudogene TRBV3-2) and J usage is TRBJ2-5, with 10 bases that match TRBD1. Germline CDR1 is LGHDT and CDR2 is YNNKEL (reference sequence). The CDR3 extends over 15 amino acids. Trimming removed 3 bases from V and 5 bases from J; junction bases left unmatched: 6. CDR3 DNA: TGTGCCAGCAGCCAGCGGACAGGGGGGACCGAGACCCAGTACTTC. Translation gives CASSQRTGGTETQYF.

The chain employs TRBV29-1 and TRBJ1-1, with 7 bases lining up with TRBD1. Trimming removed 0 bases from V and 3 bases from J; junction bases left unmatched: 7. Germline lookup yields CDR1 SQVTM and CDR2 ANQGSEA. This CDR3 is built from 15 residues. CDR3 amino acids: CSVEDLTGPDTEAFF. CDR3 in DNA: TGCAGCGTTGAAGATCTGACAGGGCCGGACACTGAAGCTTTCTTT.

The chain carries TRBV10-3 and TRBJ2-1; 7 bases are a match to TRBD1. Germline-derived CDR1 and CDR2 are ENHRY and SYGVKD. CDR3 length: 14 amino acids. The junction had 5 bases not matched to a gene; V was cut back by 4 bases and J by 5 bases. CDR3 nucleotide sequence: TGTGCCATCAGTGGCCGGGACAGTAACAATGAGCAGTTCTTC. Encoded protein: CAISGRDSNNEQFF.

The chain employs TRBV11-3 and TRBJ2-1; 12 bases are shared with TRBD2. J lost 4 bases, V lost 5 bases, and 6 bases had no gene match. The CDR3 is 16 amino acids. Germline CDR1 is SGHNT and CDR2 is YENEEA. CDR3 DNA sequence: TGTGCCAGCAGCCCCGGACTAGCGGGGAGTTACAATGAGCAGTTCTTC. It translates to CASSPGLAGSYNEQFF. The full variable domain, completed using reference TRBV11-3 and TRBJ2-1, is EAGVVQSPRYKIIEKKQPVAFWCNPISGHNTLYWYLQNLGQGPELLIRYENEEAVDDSQLPKDRFSAERLKGVDSTLKIQPAELGDSAVYLCASSPGLAGSYNEQFFGPGTRLTVL.

The chain is built from TRBV4-1 and TRBJ1-1, with D perhaps TRBD1 (6 bases). Trimming shortened V by 4 bases and J by 4 bases, and 13 bases separated the two germline ends. The CDR3 extends over 14 amino acids. The germline CDR1 and CDR2 sequences are MGHRA and YSYEKL. The CDR3, as DNA: TGCGCCAGCAGCCCCCGGGAGGGGGGCACTGAAGCTTTCTTT. This encodes CASSPREGGTEAFF.

The chain combines TRBV6-4 with TRBJ2-7; D is perhaps TRBD2 (5 bases). In germline, CDR1 is MRHNA, CDR2 SNTAGT. Trimming took off 5 bases at V and 5 bases at J, with 7 bases between the two ends. The length of the CDR3 is 11 residues. The CDR3 region has the DNA TGTGCCAGCAGTCGGGGTGACGAGCAGTACTTC. It specifies CASSRGDEQYF.